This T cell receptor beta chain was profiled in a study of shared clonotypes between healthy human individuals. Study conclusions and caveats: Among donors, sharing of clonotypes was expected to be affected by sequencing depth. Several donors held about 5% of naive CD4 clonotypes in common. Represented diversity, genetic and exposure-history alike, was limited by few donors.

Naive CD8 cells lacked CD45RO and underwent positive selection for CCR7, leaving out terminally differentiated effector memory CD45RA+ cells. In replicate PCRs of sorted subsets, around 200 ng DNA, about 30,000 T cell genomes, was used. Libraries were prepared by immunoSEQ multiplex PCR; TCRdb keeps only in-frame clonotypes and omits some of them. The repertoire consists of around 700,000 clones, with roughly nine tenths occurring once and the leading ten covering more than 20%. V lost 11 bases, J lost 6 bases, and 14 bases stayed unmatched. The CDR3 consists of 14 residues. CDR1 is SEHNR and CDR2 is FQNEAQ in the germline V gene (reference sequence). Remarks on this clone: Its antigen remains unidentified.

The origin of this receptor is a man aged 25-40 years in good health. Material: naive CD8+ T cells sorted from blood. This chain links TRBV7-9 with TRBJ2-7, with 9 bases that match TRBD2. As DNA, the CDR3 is TGTGCCGGCCAGCGGGCGGGAGGGTTTACCGAGCAGTACTTC. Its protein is CAGQRAGGFTEQYF.